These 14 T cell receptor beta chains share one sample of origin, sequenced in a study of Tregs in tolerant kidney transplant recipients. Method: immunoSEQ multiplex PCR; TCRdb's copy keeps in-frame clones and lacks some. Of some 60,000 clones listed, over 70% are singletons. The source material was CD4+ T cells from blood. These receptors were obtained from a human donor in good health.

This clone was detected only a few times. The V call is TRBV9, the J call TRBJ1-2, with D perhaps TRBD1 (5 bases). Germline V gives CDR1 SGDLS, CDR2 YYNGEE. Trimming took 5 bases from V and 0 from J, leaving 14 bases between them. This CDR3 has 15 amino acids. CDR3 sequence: CASSTGTLSNYGYTF. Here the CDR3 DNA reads TGTGCCAGCAGTACCGGGACTCTCTCTAACTATGGCTACACCTTC.

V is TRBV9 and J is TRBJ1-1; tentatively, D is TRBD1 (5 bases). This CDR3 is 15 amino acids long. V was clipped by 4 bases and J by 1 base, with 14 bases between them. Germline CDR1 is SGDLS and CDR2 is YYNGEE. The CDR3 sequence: CASSPEGRKNTEAFF. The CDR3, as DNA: TGTGCCAGCAGCCCCGAGGGGAGGAAGAACACTGAAGCTTTCTTT. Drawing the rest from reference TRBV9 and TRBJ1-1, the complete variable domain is DSGVTQTPKHLITATGQRVTLRCSPRSGDLSVYWYQQSLDQGLQFLIQYYNGEERAKGNILERFSAQQFPDLHSELNLSSLELGDSALYFCASSPEGRKNTEAFFGQGTRLTVV.

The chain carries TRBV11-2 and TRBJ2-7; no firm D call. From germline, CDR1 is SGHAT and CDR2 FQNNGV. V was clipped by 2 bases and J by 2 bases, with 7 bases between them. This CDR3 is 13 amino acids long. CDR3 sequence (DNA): TGTGCCAGCAGCTTATTACACACCTACGAGCAGTACTTC. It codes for CASSLLHTYEQYF.

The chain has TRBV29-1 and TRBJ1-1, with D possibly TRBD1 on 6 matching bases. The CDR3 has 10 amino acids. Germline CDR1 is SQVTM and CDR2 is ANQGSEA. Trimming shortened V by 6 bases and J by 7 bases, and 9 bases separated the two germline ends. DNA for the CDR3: TGCAGCGTGGACAGCGATGAAGCTTTCTTT. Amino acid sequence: CSVDSDEAFF. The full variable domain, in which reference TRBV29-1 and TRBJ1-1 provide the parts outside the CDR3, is SAVISQKPSRDICQRGTSLTIQCQVDSQVTMMFWYRQQPGQSLTLIATANQGSEATYESGFVIDKFPISRPNLTFSTLTVSNMSPEDSSIYLCSVDSDEAFFGQGTRLTVV.

The CDR3 nucleotides are TGTGCCAGCAGCCAACACGGGGGAATATTAGGGGGCTACACCTTC. This sequence encodes CASSQHGGILGGYTF. The chain links TRBV6-5 to TRBJ1-2; possible D gene TRBD1, 5 bases. The CDR3 covers 15 residues. From germline, CDR1 is MNHEY and CDR2 SVGAGI. With 6 bases removed from V and 8 bases from J, the gap between germline ends came to 22 bases.

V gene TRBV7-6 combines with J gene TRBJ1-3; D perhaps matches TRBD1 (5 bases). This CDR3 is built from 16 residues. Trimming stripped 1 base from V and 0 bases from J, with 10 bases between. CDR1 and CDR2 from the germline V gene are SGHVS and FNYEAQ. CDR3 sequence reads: CASSLGRGFSGNTIYF. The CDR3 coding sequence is TGTGCCAGCAGCTTAGGGCGGGGGTTCTCTGGAAACACCATATATTTT.

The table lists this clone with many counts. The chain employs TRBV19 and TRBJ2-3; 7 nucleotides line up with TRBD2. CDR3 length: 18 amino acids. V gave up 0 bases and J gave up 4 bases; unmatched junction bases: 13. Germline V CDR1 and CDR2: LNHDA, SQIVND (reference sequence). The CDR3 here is CASSIDLIAGESSDTQYF. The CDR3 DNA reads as TGTGCCAGTAGTATAGATCTTATCGCGGGAGAAAGCTCAGATACGCAGTATTTT.

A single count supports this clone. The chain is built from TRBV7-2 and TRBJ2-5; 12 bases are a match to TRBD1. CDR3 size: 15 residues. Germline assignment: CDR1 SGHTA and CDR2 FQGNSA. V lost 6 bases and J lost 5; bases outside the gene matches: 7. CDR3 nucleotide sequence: TGTGCCAGCAGTCTACCGGGACAGGGGGCCGAGACCCAGTACTTC. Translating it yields CASSLPGQGAETQYF. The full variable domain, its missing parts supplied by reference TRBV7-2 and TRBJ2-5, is GAGVSQSPSNKVTEKGKDVELRCDPISGHTALYWYRQSLGQGLEFLIYFQGNSAPDKSGLPSDRFSAERTGGSVSTLTIQRTQQEDSAVYLCASSLPGQGAETQYFGPGTRLLVL.

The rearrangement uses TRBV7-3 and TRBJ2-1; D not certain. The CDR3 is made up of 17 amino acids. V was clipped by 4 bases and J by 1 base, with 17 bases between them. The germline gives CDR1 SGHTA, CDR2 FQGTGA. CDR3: CASSSQKGPLSYNEQFF. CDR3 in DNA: TGTGCCAGCAGCTCGCAAAAGGGCCCCTTATCCTACAATGAGCAGTTCTTC.

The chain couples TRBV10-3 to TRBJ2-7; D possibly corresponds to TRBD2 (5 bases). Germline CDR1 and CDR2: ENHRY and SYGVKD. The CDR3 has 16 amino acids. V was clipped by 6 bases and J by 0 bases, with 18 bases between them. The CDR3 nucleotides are TGTGCCATCAGCCTACCGAGGGCAGAGAGCTCCTACGAGCAGTACTTC. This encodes CAISLPRAESSYEQYF.

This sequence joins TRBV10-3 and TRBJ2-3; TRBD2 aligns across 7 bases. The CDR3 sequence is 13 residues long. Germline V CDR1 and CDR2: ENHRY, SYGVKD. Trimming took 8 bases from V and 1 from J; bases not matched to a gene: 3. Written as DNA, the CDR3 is TGTGCCATCCGGACTAGTGGCACAGATACGCAGTATTTT. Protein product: CAIRTSGTDTQYF.

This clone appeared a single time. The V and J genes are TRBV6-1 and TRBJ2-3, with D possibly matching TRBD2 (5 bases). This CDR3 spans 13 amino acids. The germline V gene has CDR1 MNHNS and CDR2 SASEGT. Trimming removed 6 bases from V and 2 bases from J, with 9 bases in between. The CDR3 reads CASREDFTDTQYF. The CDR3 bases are TGTGCCAGCAGAGAGGACTTCACAGATACGCAGTATTTT.

CDR3 amino acids: CASSRTPGNSGANVLTF. The CDR3 DNA reads TGTGCCAGCAGCCGGACCCCAGGGAACTCTGGGGCCAACGTCCTGACTTTC. This sequence joins TRBV4-2 and TRBJ2-6; D may be TRBD1 (5 bases). Germline V gene data show CDR1 as LGHNA and CDR2 as YNFKEQ. The CDR3 is made up of 17 amino acids. With 4 bases removed from V and 0 bases from J, the gap between germline ends came to 13 bases.

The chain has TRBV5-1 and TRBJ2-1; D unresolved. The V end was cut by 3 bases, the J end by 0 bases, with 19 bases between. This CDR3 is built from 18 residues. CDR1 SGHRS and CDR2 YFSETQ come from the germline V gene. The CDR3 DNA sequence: TGCGCCAGCAGCTCCCGTATGGGGTACCCGAGCTCCTACAATGAGCAGTTCTTC. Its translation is CASSSRMGYPSSYNEQFF.